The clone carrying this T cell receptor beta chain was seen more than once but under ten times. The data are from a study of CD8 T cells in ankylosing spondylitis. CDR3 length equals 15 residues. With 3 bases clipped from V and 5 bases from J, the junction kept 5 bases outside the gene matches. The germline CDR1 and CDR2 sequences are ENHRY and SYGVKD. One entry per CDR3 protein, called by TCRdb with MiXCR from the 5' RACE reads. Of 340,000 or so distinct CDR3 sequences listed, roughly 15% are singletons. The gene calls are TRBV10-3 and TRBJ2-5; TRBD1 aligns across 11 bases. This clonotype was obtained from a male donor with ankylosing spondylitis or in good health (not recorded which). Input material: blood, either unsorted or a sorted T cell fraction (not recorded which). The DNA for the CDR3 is TGTGCCATCAGTGACCGGACAGGGGGCCGGGAGACCCAGTACTTC. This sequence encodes CAISDRTGGRETQYF.